This section outlines one T cell receptor (beta chain) sequence together with its context. No antigen is known for it. This sample was taken from a study of blood T cells in healthy people across ages. Findings and limits, study-wide: Changes seen in expanded clonotypes were possibly confounded by donor CMV status left unknown.

Per germline, CDR1 SGHVS and CDR2 FQNEAQ. This CDR3 comprises 17 residues. Trimming removed 5 bases at V and 11 bases at J, with 30 bases between. The authors ran a second PCR of about 7 to 11 cycles using a sample-barcoded 5' primer and a J-beta primer mix. TCRdb itself ran the 5' RACE reads through MiXCR, one entry per CDR3 protein. The sample lists approximately 1.5 million distinct CDR3 sequences, around 40% occurring once. The source is a woman younger than 35 in good health. Material for sequencing was blood. The chain links TRBV7-8 to TRBJ2-5; D is possibly TRBD1 or TRBD2 (5 bases each). Here the CDR3 reads CASSPIFRDGWLNEQYF. For the CDR3, the DNA is TGTGCCAGCAGCCCCATCTTCCGGGACGGATGGTTGAATGAGCAGTACTTC. Complete variable domain (other parts from reference TRBV7-8 and TRBJ2-5): GAGVSQSPRYKVAKRGQDVALRCDPISGHVSLFWYQQALGQGPEFLTYFQNEAQLDKSGLPSDRFFAERPEGSVSTLKIQRTQQEDSAVYLCASSPIFRDGWLNEQYFGPGTRLLVL.